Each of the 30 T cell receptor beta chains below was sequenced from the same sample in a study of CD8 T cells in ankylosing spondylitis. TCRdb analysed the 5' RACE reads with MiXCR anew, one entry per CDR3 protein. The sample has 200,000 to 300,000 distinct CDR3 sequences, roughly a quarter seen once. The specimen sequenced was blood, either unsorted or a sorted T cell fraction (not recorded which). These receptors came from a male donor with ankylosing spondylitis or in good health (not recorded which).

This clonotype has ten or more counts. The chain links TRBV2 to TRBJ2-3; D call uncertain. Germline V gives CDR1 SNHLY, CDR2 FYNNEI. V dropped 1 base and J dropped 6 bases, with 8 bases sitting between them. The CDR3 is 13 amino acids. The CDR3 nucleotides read TGTGCCAGCAGTGAAGGGGGTCGGGATACGCAGTATTTT. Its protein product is CASSEGGRDTQYF. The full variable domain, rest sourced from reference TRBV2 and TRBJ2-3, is EPEVTQTPSHQVTQMGQEVILRCVPISNHLYFYWYRQILGQKVEFLVSFYNNEISEKSEIFDDQFSVERPDGSNFTLKIRSTKLEDSAMYFCASSEGGRDTQYFGPGTRLTVL.

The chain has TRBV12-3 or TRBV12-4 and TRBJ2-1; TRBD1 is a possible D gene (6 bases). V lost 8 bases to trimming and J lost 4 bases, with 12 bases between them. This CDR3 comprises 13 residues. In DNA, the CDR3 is TGTGCCAGCGGGGAGACAGGTTACAATGAGCAGTTCTTC. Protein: CASGETGYNEQFF.

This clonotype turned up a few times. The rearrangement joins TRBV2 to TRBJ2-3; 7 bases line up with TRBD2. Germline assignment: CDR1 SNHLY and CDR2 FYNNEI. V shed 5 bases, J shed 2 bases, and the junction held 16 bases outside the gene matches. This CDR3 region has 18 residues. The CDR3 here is CASSLRGGSGPITDTQYF. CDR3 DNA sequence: TGTGCCAGCAGTCTCCGCGGCGGGAGCGGGCCTATCACAGATACGCAGTATTTT.

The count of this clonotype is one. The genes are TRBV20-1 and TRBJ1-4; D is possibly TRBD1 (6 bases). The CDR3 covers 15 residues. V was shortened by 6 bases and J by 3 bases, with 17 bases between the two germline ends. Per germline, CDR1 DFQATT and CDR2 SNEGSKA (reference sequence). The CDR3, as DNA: TGCAGTGCGAGTCCCCCGGGACACCCTAATGAAAAACTGTTTTTT. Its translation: CSASPPGHPNEKLFF.

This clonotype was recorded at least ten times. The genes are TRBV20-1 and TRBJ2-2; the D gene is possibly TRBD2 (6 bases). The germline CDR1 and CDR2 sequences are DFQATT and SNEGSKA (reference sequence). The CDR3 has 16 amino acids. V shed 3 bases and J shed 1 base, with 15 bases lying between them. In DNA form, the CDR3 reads TGCAGTGCTAGGCCAAGCCTAGCGTTGAACACCGGGGAGCTGTTTTTT. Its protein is CSARPSLALNTGELFF.

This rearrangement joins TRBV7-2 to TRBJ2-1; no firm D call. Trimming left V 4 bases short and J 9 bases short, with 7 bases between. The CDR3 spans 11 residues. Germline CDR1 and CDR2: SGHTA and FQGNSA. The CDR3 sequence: CASSSGSEQFF. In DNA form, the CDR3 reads TGTGCCAGCAGCTCAGGCTCTGAGCAGTTCTTC.

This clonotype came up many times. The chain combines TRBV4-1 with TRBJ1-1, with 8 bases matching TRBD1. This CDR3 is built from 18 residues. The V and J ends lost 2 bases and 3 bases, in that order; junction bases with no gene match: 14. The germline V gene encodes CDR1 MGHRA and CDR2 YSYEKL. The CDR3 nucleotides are TGCGCCAGCAGCCAAACGTTACGATTCAGGGGGCAGGACACTGAAGCTTTCTTT. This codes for CASSQTLRFRGQDTEAFF.

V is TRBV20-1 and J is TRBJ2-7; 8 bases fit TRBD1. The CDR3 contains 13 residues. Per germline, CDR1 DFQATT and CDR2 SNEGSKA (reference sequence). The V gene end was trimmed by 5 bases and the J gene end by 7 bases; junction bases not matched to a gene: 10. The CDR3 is CSAPLQGVREQYF. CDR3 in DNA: TGCAGTGCTCCCTTACAGGGGGTAAGGGAGCAGTACTTC.

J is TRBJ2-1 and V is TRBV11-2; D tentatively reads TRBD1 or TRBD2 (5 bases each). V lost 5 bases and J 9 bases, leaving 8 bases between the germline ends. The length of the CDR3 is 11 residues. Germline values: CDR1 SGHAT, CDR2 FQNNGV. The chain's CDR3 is CASSPGAEQFF. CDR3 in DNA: TGTGCCAGCAGCCCCGGGGCTGAGCAGTTCTTC.

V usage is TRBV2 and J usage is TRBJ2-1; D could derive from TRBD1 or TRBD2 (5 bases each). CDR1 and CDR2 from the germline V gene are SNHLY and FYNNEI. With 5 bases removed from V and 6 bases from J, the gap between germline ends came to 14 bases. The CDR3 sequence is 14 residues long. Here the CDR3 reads CASSIRGPSNEQFF. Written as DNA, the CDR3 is TGTGCCAGCAGTATCCGGGGCCCTTCCAATGAGCAGTTCTTC.

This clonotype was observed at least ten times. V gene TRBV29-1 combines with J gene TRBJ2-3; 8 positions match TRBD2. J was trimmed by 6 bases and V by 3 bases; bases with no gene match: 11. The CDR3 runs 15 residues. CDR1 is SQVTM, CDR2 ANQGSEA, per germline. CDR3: CSVDLSGEVGDTQYF. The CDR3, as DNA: TGCAGCGTTGATCTTAGCGGGGAGGTAGGGGATACGCAGTATTTT.

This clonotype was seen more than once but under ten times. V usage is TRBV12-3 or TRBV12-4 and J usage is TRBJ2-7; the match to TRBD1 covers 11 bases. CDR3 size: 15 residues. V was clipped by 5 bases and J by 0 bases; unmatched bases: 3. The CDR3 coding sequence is TGTGCCAGCAGTCTCGGACAGGGGGCCTCCTACGAGCAGTACTTC. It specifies CASSLGQGASYEQYF.

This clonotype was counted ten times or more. The CDR3 reads CASSDFRGGEAFF. The CDR3 region has the DNA TGTGCCAGCAGCGATTTCCGCGGAGGTGAAGCTTTCTTT. V gene TRBV11-2 combines with J gene TRBJ1-1; D gene uncertain. V lost 5 bases and J lost 7, with 14 bases in between. Germline V lookup: CDR1 SGHAT, CDR2 FQNNGV. CDR3 length: 13 residues.

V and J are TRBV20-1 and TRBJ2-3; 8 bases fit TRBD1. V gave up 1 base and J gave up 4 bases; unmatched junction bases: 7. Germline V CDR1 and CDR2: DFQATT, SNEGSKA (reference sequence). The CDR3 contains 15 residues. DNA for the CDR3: TGCAGTGCTAGAGCTCCACAGGGGGACCCAGATACGCAGTATTTT. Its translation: CSARAPQGDPDTQYF.

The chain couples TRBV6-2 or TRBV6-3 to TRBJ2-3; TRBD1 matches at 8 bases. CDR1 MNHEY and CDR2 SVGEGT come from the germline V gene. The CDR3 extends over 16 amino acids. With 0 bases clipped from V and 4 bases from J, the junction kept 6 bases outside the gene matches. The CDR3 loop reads CASSYSARTGPDTQYF. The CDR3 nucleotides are TGTGCCAGCAGTTACTCTGCCCGGACAGGGCCAGATACGCAGTATTTT.

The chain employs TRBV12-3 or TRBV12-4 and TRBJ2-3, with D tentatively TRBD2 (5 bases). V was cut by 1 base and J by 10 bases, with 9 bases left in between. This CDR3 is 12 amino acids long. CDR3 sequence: CASSLVGLAQYF. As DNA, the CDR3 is TGTGCCAGCAGTTTAGTTGGACTGGCGCAGTATTTT.

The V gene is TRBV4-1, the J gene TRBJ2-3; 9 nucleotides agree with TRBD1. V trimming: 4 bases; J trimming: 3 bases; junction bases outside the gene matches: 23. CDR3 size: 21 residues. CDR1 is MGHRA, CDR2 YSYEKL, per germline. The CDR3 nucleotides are TGCGCCAGCAGCCTTCTCCCCGGGACAGGGTTACGGGGGTTGAGGACAGATACGCAGTATTTT. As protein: CASSLLPGTGLRGLRTDTQYF.

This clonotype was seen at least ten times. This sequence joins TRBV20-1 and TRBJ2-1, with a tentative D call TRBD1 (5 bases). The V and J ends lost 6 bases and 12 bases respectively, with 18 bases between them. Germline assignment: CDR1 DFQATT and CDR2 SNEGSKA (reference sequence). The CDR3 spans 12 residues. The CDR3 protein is CSANPRAEGQFF. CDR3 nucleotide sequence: TGCAGTGCGAACCCCAGGGCGGAAGGGCAGTTCTTC.

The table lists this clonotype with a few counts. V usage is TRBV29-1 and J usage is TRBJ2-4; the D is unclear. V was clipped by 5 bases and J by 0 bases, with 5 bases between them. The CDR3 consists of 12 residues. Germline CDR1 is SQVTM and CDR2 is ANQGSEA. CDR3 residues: CSVSKAKNIQYF. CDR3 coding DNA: TGCAGCGTTAGTAAAGCCAAAAACATTCAGTACTTC. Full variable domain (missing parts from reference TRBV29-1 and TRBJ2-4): SAVISQKPSRDICQRGTSLTIQCQVDSQVTMMFWYRQQPGQSLTLIATANQGSEATYESGFVIDKFPISRPNLTFSTLTVSNMSPEDSSIYLCSVSKAKNIQYFGAGTRLSVL.

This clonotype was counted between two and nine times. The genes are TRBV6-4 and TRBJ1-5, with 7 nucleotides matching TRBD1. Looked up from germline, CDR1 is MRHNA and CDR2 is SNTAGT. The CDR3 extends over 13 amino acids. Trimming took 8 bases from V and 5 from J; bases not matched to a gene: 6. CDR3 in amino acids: CASGDSHYQPQHF. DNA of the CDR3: TGTGCCAGCGGGGACAGCCACTATCAGCCCCAGCATTTT.

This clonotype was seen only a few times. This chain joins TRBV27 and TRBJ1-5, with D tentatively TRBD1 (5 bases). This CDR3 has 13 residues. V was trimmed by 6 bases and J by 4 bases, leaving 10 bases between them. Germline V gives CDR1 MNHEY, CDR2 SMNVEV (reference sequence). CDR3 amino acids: CASRGRVNQPQHF. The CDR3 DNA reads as TGTGCCAGCAGAGGCAGGGTGAATCAGCCCCAGCATTTT.

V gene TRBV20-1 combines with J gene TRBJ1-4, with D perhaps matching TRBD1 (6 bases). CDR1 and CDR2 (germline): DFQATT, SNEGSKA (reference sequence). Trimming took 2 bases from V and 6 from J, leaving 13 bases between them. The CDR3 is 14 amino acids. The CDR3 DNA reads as TGCAGTGCTAGAAGTGGGGGGCCAGATGAAAAACTGTTTTTT. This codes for CSARSGGPDEKLFF.

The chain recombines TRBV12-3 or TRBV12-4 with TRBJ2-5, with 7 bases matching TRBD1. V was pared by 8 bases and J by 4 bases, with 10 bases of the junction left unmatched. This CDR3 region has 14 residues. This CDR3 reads CASAPGTAVETQYF. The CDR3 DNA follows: TGTGCCAGCGCCCCCGGGACAGCGGTAGAGACCCAGTACTTC.

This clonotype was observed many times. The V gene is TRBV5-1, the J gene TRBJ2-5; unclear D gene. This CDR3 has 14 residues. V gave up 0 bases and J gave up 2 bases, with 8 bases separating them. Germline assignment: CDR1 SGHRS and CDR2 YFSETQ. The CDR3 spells CASSLGLSQETQYF. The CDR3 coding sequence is TGCGCCAGCAGCTTGGGCCTTAGTCAAGAGACCCAGTACTTC.

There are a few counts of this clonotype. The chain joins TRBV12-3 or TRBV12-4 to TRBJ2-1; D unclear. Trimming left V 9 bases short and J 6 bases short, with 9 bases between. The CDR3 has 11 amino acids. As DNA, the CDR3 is TGTGCCAGTTTTAGGCTCAATGAGCAGTTCTTC. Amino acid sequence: CASFRLNEQFF.

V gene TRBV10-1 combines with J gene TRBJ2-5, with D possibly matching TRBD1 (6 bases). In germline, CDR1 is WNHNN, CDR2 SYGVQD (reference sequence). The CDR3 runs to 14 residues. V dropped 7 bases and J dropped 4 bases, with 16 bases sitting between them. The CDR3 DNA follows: TGCGCCAGCATAGTCAGGGGATGGGGAGAGACCCAGTACTTC. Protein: CASIVRGWGETQYF.

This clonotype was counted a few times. CDR3 coding DNA: TGTGCCATCAGTGAGGGACAAAGCACAGATACGCAGTATTTT. Residues: CAISEGQSTDTQYF. This chain uses TRBV10-3 with TRBJ2-3; possibly TRBD1 for D (5 bases). V lost 2 bases and J 0 bases, leaving 6 bases between the germline ends. This CDR3 spans 14 amino acids. Germline V CDR1 and CDR2: ENHRY, SYGVKD.

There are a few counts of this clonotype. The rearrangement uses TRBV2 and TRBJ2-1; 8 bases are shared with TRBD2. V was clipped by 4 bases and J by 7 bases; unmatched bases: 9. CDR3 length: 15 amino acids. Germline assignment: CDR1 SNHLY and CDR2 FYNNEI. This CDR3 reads CASSAAGAGRNEQFF. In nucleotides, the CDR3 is TGTGCCAGCAGTGCAGCGGGGGCCGGGAGGAATGAGCAGTTCTTC.

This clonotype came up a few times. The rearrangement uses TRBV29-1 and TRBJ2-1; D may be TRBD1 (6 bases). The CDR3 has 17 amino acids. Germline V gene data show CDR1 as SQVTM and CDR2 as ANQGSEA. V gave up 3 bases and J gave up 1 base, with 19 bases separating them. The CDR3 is CSVEELEGQRSYNEQFF. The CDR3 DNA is TGCAGCGTTGAGGAGTTGGAAGGACAGAGGTCCTACAATGAGCAGTTCTTC.

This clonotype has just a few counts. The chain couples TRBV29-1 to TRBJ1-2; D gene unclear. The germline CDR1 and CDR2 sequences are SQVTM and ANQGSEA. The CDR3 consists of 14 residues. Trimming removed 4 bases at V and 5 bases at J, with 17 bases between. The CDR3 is CSVAESRGGYGYTF. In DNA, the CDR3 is TGCAGCGTTGCCGAAAGCCGCGGCGGGTATGGCTACACCTTC.